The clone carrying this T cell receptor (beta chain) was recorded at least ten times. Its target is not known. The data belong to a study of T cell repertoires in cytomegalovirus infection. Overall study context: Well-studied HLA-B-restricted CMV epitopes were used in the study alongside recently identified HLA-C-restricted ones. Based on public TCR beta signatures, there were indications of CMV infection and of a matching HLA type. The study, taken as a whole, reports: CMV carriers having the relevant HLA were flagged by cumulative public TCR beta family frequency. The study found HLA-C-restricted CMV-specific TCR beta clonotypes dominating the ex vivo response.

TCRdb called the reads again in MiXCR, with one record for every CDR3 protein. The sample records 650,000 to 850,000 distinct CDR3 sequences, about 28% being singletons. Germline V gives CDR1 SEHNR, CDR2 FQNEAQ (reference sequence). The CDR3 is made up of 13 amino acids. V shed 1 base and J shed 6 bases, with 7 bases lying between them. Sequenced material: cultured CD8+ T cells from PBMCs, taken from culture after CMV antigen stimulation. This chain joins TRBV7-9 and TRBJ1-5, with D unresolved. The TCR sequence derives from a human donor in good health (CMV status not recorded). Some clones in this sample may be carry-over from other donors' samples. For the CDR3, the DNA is TGTGCCAGCAGCTTAGATCGGGTTCAGCCCCAGCATTTT. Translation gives CASSLDRVQPQHF.